The clone carrying this TCR beta chain has a handful of counts. The antigen is undetermined. Germline V gene lookup returns CDR1 MNHEY and CDR2 SMNVEV (reference sequence). This CDR3 is built from 14 residues. V lost 2 bases to trimming and J lost 1 base, with 8 bases between them. The data stem from a study of CD8 T cells in ankylosing spondylitis. Study-wide results and limits: A TCR beta motif made of eight highly homologous variants seemed typical of ankylosing spondylitis blood. Disease-linked clones reportedly showed significant enrichment in matched ankylosing spondylitis synovial fluid. There were earlier reports of some motif variants in reactive arthritis synovial fluid and blood.

Quantitative molecular-barcoded 5'-RACE generated the TCR beta libraries. Using its own MiXCR run on the 5' RACE reads, TCRdb lists one record per CDR3 protein. The sample shows fewer than 250,000 distinct CDR3 sequences, about a sixth of them seen only once. The chain carries TRBV27 and TRBJ1-1, with no clear D. This sequence was found in a male donor with ankylosing spondylitis. Sequencing input: blood, either unsorted or a sorted T cell fraction (not recorded which). In DNA, the CDR3 is TGTGCCAGCAGTTTAGGGCAGAAGAACACTGAAGCTTTCTTT. Its protein product is CASSLGQKNTEAFF.